This T cell receptor (beta chain) was profiled in a study of response to subunit inactivated influenza vaccine. Study-wide results and limits: Researchers suggested that each seasonal influenza vaccination recruits few new T cells.

MiXCR was run by TCRdb on the RT-PCR reads, yielding one entry per CDR3 protein. There are about 520,000 distinct CDR3 sequences in the sample; approximately 7.2% occur only once, and 10% to 15% lies in the top ten. As for this clonotype: Its antigen remains unidentified.

The germline CDR1 and CDR2 sequences are MNHEY and SVGEGT. Trimming took 2 bases from V and 0 from J, leaving 7 bases between them. The CDR3 covers 14 residues. The receptor comes from a man aged 50-75 years who received an inactivated influenza vaccine. The specimen comprised PBMCs from blood, sampled around 25 months after vaccination. This chain links TRBV6-2 or TRBV6-3 with TRBJ2-5; possible D gene TRBD2, 5 bases. This CDR3 reads CASSYRRDQETQYF. DNA of the CDR3: TGTGCCAGCAGTTACCGGCGGGACCAAGAGACCCAGTACTTC.